The 31 T cell receptor beta chains below were found in one sample sequenced in a study of shared clonotypes between healthy human individuals. Assay used: immunoSEQ multiplex PCR; TCRdb lists only in-frame clones, some missing. The sample consists of 450,000 to 500,000 clones, roughly 80% of them appearing once. The sample taken for sequencing was PBMCs. These TCRs come from a woman aged 40 to 55 in good health. Some clones in this sample may be carry-over from other donors' samples.

This clone was observed a few times. The V gene is TRBV27, the J gene TRBJ2-7, with D possibly TRBD2 on 6 matching bases. The CDR3 is 14 amino acids. V lost 2 bases and J 2 bases, leaving 10 bases between the germline ends. Germline values: CDR1 MNHEY, CDR2 SMNVEV (reference sequence). CDR3 sequence (DNA): TGTGCCAGCAGTTTAAACGGGAGTCCCTACGAGCAGTACTTC. It translates to CASSLNGSPYEQYF.

V gene TRBV18 combines with J gene TRBJ2-1, with D unresolved. The germline V gene has CDR1 KGHSH and CDR2 LQKENI. V was clipped by 2 bases and J by 8 bases, with 4 bases between them. This CDR3 has 11 amino acids. CDR3 coding DNA: TGTGCCAGCTCACCAGAGGATGAGCAGTTCTTC. Translation: CASSPEDEQFF.

Concerning this clone: A far larger clone is one nucleotide away, so this likely arose from a read error. The DNA of the CDR3 is TGCGCCAGCAGCCAACCGACTAGCAGAGAGACCAAGTACTTC. Translating it yields CASSQPTSRETKYF. The chain combines TRBV4-1 with TRBJ2-5; 7 bases align to TRBD2. CDR3 length equals 14 residues. Germline lookup yields CDR1 MGHRA and CDR2 YSYEKL.

A note on this clone: With a far larger clone one base away, a read error is the likely cause. This sample includes further DNA sequences coding for the same CDR3. The chain uses TRBV30 and TRBJ1-5, with D tentatively TRBD1 (6 bases). Germline V gene lookup returns CDR1 GTSNPN and CDR2 SVGIG (reference sequence). The V and J ends lost 1 base and 4 bases respectively, with 17 bases between them. There are 16 residues in the CDR3. CDR3 nucleotides: TGTGCCTGGAGTGGCGGCGGGGGGCAGGAGAATCAGCCCCAGCATTTT. It encodes CAWSGGGGQENQPQHF.

On this clone: This sequence is one base from a far larger clone and is likely a read error. This chain links TRBV7-2 with TRBJ2-2; D is perhaps TRBD1 (5 bases). Germline CDR1 is SGHTA and CDR2 is FQGNSA. There are 15 residues in the CDR3. Between the trimmed V and J ends, which lost 5 bases and 9 bases, there was a span of 19 bases. The CDR3 region is CASSPRVGGARELFF. CDR3 in DNA: TGTGCCAGCAGCCCCAGGGTGGGCGGCGCCAGGGAGCTGTTTTTT. The full variable domain, with the rest looked up from reference TRBV7-2 and TRBJ2-2, is GAGVSQSPSNKVTEKGKDVELRCDPISGHTALYWYRQSLGQGLEFLIYFQGNSAPDKSGLPSDRFSAERTGGSVSTLTIQRTQQEDSAVYLCASSPRVGGARELFFGEGSRLTVL.

In the case of this clone: A far larger clone is one nucleotide away, so this likely arose from a read error. J is TRBJ1-5 and V is TRBV7-2; D call uncertain. CDR1 and CDR2 (germline): SGHTA, FQGNSA. The CDR3 sequence is 13 residues long. CDR3 sequence (DNA): TGTGCCAACAGCTTAGCCCGAAATCAGCCCCAGCATTTT. Its translation: CANSLARNQPQHF. Using reference TRBV7-2 and TRBJ1-5 for the parts outside the CDR3, the full variable domain is GAGVSQSPSNKVTEKGKDVELRCDPISGHTALYWYRQSLGQGLEFLIYFQGNSAPDKSGLPSDRFSAERTGGSVSTLTIQRTQQEDSAVYLCANSLARNQPQHFGDGTRLSIL.

In DNA, the CDR3 is TGCAGTCTGTCCCAAGAGACCCAGTACTTC. It translates to CSLSQETQYF. The chain couples TRBV20-1 to TRBJ2-5; no firm D call. The CDR3 consists of 10 residues. Germline values: CDR1 DFQATT, CDR2 SNEGSKA (reference sequence). V shed 8 bases and J shed 1 base, with 5 bases lying between them.

V is TRBV10-2 and J is TRBJ2-7; either TRBD1 or TRBD2 may fit D (5 bases each). The CDR3 loop spans 12 amino acids. Trimming stripped 3 bases from V and 8 bases from J, with 11 bases between. Germline CDR1 is WSHSY and CDR2 is SAAADI. The CDR3 nucleotides are TGCGCCAGCAGTGATCCCGAGGGGCAGCAGTACTTC. Protein: CASSDPEGQQYF.

The chain joins TRBV27 to TRBJ1-5, with 7 nucleotides matching TRBD1. From germline, CDR1 is MNHEY and CDR2 SMNVEV (reference sequence). The length of the CDR3 is 17 residues. V lost 4 bases to trimming and J lost 0 bases; unmatched junction nucleotides: 9. The CDR3 spells CASSSQTGAFSNQPQHF. Here the CDR3 DNA reads TGTGCCAGCAGTTCCCAAACAGGGGCCTTTAGCAATCAGCCCCAGCATTTT.

This clone was seen only a few times. This sequence joins TRBV7-2 and TRBJ2-5; 9 nucleotides agree with TRBD2. The junction had 7 bases not matched to a gene; V was cut back by 5 bases and J by 3 bases. The CDR3 is 15 residues long. Germline values: CDR1 SGHTA, CDR2 FQGNSA. This CDR3 is CASSLGTSRKETQYF. The CDR3 region has the DNA TGTGCCAGCAGCCTTGGGACTAGCAGAAAAGAGACCCAGTACTTC.

The chain links TRBV4-1 to TRBJ2-7; 10 bases are shared with TRBD2. CDR1 is MGHRA, CDR2 YSYEKL, per germline. V shed 1 base, J shed 9 bases, and the junction held 3 bases outside the gene matches. The CDR3 has 13 amino acids. For the CDR3, the DNA is TGCGCCAGCAGCCAAGCGGGACTAGCGTTGCAGTACTTC. Amino acid sequence: CASSQAGLALQYF.

The chain recombines TRBV28 with TRBJ1-2, with D possibly being TRBD1 (5 bases). CDR1 is MDHEN, CDR2 SYDVKM, per germline. Trimming stripped 5 bases from V and 0 bases from J, with 10 bases between. CDR3 length: 14 residues. CDR3 residues: CASSPPGPNYGYTF. The CDR3 DNA reads TGTGCCAGCAGTCCCCCGGGACCTAACTATGGCTACACCTTC.

This chain connects TRBV10-3 to TRBJ1-3, with a weak D call TRBD1 (6 bases). Germline CDR1 is ENHRY and CDR2 is SYGVKD. The V end lost 0 bases, the J end lost 4 bases, and 10 bases lay between the germline ends. The CDR3 has 15 amino acids. As DNA, the CDR3 is TGTGCCATCAGTGAGTCGGGGGGCCCCGGAAACACCATATATTTT. Residues: CAISESGGPGNTIYF.

The rearrangement uses TRBV2 and TRBJ2-7; D may be TRBD1 (6 bases). The V gene lost 3 bases and the J gene lost 5 bases, with 23 bases spanning the gap. Germline V gives CDR1 SNHLY, CDR2 FYNNEI. The CDR3 has 17 residues. The chain's CDR3 is CASSDLGLQGRRDEQYF. In DNA form, the CDR3 reads TGTGCCAGCAGTGACCTCGGGCTACAGGGCCGAAGGGACGAGCAGTACTTC.

The chain recombines TRBV27 with TRBJ1-2; D remains ambiguous. Per the germline V gene, CDR1 is MNHEY and CDR2 is SMNVEV (reference sequence). This CDR3 contains 17 residues. V lost 0 bases and J 4 bases, leaving 18 bases between the germline ends. The CDR3 loop reads CASSLSKGLAKIYGYTF. The CDR3 DNA sequence: TGTGCCAGCAGTTTATCGAAAGGGCTCGCTAAGATCTATGGCTACACCTTC.

The gene calls are TRBV30 and TRBJ2-7, with 9 bases matching TRBD1. The CDR3 has 15 residues. Germline CDR1 GTSNPN, CDR2 SVGIG (reference sequence). Losses at the gene ends were 0 bases for V and 5 bases for J; bases not matched to a gene: 8. CDR3 region: CAWSVATGGVHEQYF. The CDR3 coding sequence is TGTGCCTGGAGTGTAGCGACAGGGGGGGTCCACGAGCAGTACTTC.

V and J are TRBV27 and TRBJ2-7, with D possibly matching TRBD1 (5 bases). The CDR3 extends over 15 amino acids. Germline V gene lookup returns CDR1 MNHEY and CDR2 SMNVEV (reference sequence). Trimming took 0 bases from V and 5 from J, leaving 14 bases between them. As DNA, the CDR3 is TGTGCCAGCAGTTTATCAGGGGTTCCTTTCAACGAGCAGTACTTC. This encodes CASSLSGVPFNEQYF.

Only one count was recorded for this clone. The V call is TRBV5-1, the J call TRBJ2-2; 11 nucleotides match TRBD2. Trimming took 4 bases from V and 3 from J; bases not matched to a gene: 5. The germline CDR1 and CDR2 sequences are SGHRS and YFSETQ. This CDR3 is built from 16 residues. The CDR3 loop is CASSLSGLADTGELFF. For the CDR3, the DNA is TGCGCCAGCAGCCTATCGGGACTAGCGGACACCGGGGAGCTGTTTTTT.

On this clone: A far larger clone is a single base away, which makes a read error likely. The chain is built from TRBV6-4 and TRBJ2-3; possible D gene TRBD2, 7 bases. Trimming stripped 3 bases from V and 2 bases from J, with 12 bases between. In germline, CDR1 is MRHNA, CDR2 SNTAGT. The CDR3 is 15 residues long. As DNA, the CDR3 is TGTGCCAGCAGTGAGGGCGGGGGCCCCACAGATACGCAGTATTTT. Translated: CASSEGGGPTDTQYF.

This clone was found a few times. J is TRBJ2-7 and V is TRBV29-1; D is undetermined. This CDR3 contains 11 residues. Trimming left V 4 bases short and J 5 bases short, with 9 bases between. The V gene's germline CDR1 is SQVTM and CDR2 ANQGSEA. CDR3 sequence (DNA): TGCAGCGTTGGGTATGATGACGAGCAGTACTTC. It codes for CSVGYDDEQYF.

This rearrangement joins TRBV9 to TRBJ2-2, with D tentatively TRBD1 or TRBD2 (5 bases each). In germline, CDR1 is SGDLS, CDR2 YYNGEE. Trimming stripped 5 bases from V and 3 bases from J, with 11 bases between. CDR3 length: 14 residues. CDR3 sequence: CASRSGTDTGELFF. The CDR3 DNA reads TGTGCCAGCAGGTCAGGGACGGACACCGGGGAGCTGTTTTTT.

This clone was recorded many times. The sample carries other DNA sequences with the same CDR3. The chain has TRBV28 and TRBJ2-7; 9 bases are shared with TRBD2. Germline assignment: CDR1 MDHEN and CDR2 SYDVKM. V lost 7 bases and J lost 1; bases outside the gene matches: 8. The CDR3 length is 15 residues. CDR3 residues: CASTIAGVGSYEQYF. In DNA, the CDR3 is TGTGCCAGCACCATAGCGGGAGTTGGATCCTACGAGCAGTACTTC.

The J gene is TRBJ1-3, the V gene TRBV7-2; D is unclear. Germline assignment: CDR1 SGHTA and CDR2 FQGNSA. CDR3 length: 14 residues. The ends were cut back, 10 bases at V and 0 bases at J, with 13 bases in the middle. CDR3 residues: CATSSAGSGNTIYF. The CDR3 nucleotides are TGTGCCACCTCATCGGCCGGCTCTGGAAACACCATATATTTT.

The chain carries TRBV5-1 and TRBJ2-5, with TRBD2 matching 12 bases. V lost 3 bases to trimming and J lost 5 bases; unmatched junction nucleotides: 8. Looked up from germline, CDR1 is SGHRS and CDR2 is YFSETQ. The CDR3 covers 16 residues. The CDR3 DNA follows: TGCGCCAGCAGCTCGGCCCCGCTAGCGGGAGGGGAGACCCAGTACTTC. Translating gives CASSSAPLAGGETQYF.

The J gene is TRBJ2-7, the V gene TRBV10-1, with D unresolved. Germline loops: CDR1 WNHNN, CDR2 SYGVQD (reference sequence). Trimming removed 3 bases from V and 0 bases from J, with 12 bases in between. This CDR3 has 15 amino acids. CDR3 sequence (DNA): TGCGCCAGCAGTGATTCTCCCCGCGACTCCTACGAGCAGTACTTC. It translates to CASSDSPRDSYEQYF.

This clone was recorded a few times. A far larger clone is one nucleotide away, so this likely arose from a read error. The chain joins TRBV30 to TRBJ1-5; tentative D call: TRBD1 (5 bases). The CDR3 runs 15 residues. The V gene's germline CDR1 is GTSNPN and CDR2 SVGIG (reference sequence). V lost 3 bases, J lost 2 bases, and 14 bases lay in between. Here the CDR3 reads CAWSPLGRGNQPQHF. CDR3 nucleotides: TGTGCCTGGAGCCCCTTGGGACGGGGCAATCAGCCCCAGCATTTT.

As for this clone: This likely stems from a read error, as it lies one base from a far larger clone. The chain couples TRBV11-2 to TRBJ1-1; D remains unclear. In germline, CDR1 is SGHAT, CDR2 FQNNGV. The CDR3 consists of 13 residues. In DNA form, the CDR3 reads TGTGCCAGCAGTCAAAGGGAGAACACTGAAGCTTTATTT. As protein: CASSQRENTEALF.

This clone occurred once. The genes are TRBV5-1 and TRBJ1-4, with 7 bases matching TRBD1. The CDR3 covers 18 residues. Trimming removed 0 bases from V and 7 bases from J; junction bases left unmatched: 15. CDR1 and CDR2 from the germline V gene are SGHRS and YFSETQ. Here the CDR3 reads CASSLALSPTGPSEKLFF. The CDR3 DNA sequence: TGCGCCAGCAGCTTGGCCCTTTCCCCGACAGGGCCTAGTGAAAAACTGTTTTTT.

V gene TRBV19 combines with J gene TRBJ2-5, with 10 bases fitting TRBD2. Trimming cost V 6 bases and J 5 bases; bases outside gene matches: 9. This CDR3 has 15 amino acids. Germline-derived CDR1 and CDR2 are LNHDA and SQIVND (reference sequence). DNA of the CDR3: TGTGCCAGTAGGGCCAGCGGGAGGGGGAGCGAGACCCAGTACTTC. This encodes CASRASGRGSETQYF.

For this clone: This likely reflects a read error, since a far larger clone is one base away. The gene calls are TRBV5-4 and TRBJ1-2, with a weak D call TRBD1 (5 bases). This CDR3 spans 14 amino acids. CDR1 and CDR2 from the germline V gene are SGHNT and YYREEE (reference sequence). DNA of the CDR3: TGTGCCAGCAGCTTGGCAGGGAGACGGTATGACTACACCTTC. Protein: CASSLAGRRYDYTF.

This clone was counted once. The genes are TRBV27 and TRBJ2-2; D gene unclear. Germline loops: CDR1 MNHEY, CDR2 SMNVEV (reference sequence). The CDR3 sequence is 16 residues long. Trimming shortened V by 5 bases and J by 7 bases, and 20 bases separated the two germline ends. CDR3 coding DNA: TGTGCCAGCAGTCCCCGATTTAAAAGCTTTAGCGGGGAGCTGTTTTTT. Translation gives CASSPRFKSFSGELFF.